The rows below give T cell receptor beta chains drawn from one sample of a study of blood T cells in healthy people across ages. TCRdb passed the 5' RACE reads through MiXCR, listing each CDR3 protein once. The sample holds about a million distinct CDR3 sequences, 45% to 60% seen once. The sequenced material came from blood. These receptors all stem from a woman aged 55-70 years in good health. CDR3s include the opening cysteine and the closing phenylalanine or tryptophan. Fields, in order: CDR3 DNA, CDR3 protein, V gene, J gene, D gene, clone size. The D gene is left open where the match is weak. Clone size appears in some rows only: once, few, many, or a class for an expanded clone.

DNA: TGCGCCAGCAGCTTGGAAGGGAGGATGCAGGGGGCCGATGAGCAGTTCTTC
CDR3: CASSLEGRMQGADEQFF
V: TRBV5-1
J: TRBJ2-1
D: TRBD1
size: -

DNA: TGTGCCACCAGTGATTACAATGAGCAGTTCTTC
CDR3: CATSDYNEQFF
V: TRBV24-1
J: TRBJ2-1
D: -
size: -

DNA: TGTGCCAGCAGTACCTCTCAGGGGTTCCCCACTGAAGCTTTCTTT
CDR3: CASSTSQGFPTEAFF
V: TRBV6-6
J: TRBJ1-1
D: -
size: -

DNA: TGTGCCAGCAGCTTAGAGTCTAGCGGGGGCTACGAGCAGTACTTC
CDR3: CASSLESSGGYEQYF
V: TRBV7-9
J: TRBJ2-7
D: TRBD2
size: once

DNA: TGTGCCAGTAGTCCGGGACTAGACTTATTACTCTACAATGAGCAGTTCTTC
CDR3: CASSPGLDLLLYNEQFF
V: TRBV19
J: TRBJ2-1
D: TRBD2
size: -

DNA: TGTGCCAGCAGTTTGATAGCGTTGAATGAGCAGTTCTTC
CDR3: CASSLIALNEQFF
V: TRBV27
J: TRBJ2-1
D: -
size: few

DNA: TGTGCCAGCAACGGACCCTCTCCAAACTACGAGCAGTACTTC
CDR3: CASNGPSPNYEQYF
V: TRBV6-4
J: TRBJ2-7
D: -
size: -

DNA: TGTGCCAGCACCCTCCGGGGCATAGGAGGTACAGATACGCAGTATTTT
CDR3: CASTLRGIGGTDTQYF
V: TRBV6-2/TRBV6-3
J: TRBJ2-3
D: -
size: -

DNA: TGTGCCAGCGCCCTAGGACAGGGCCAGCCCCAGCATTTT
CDR3: CASALGQGQPQHF
V: TRBV6-6
J: TRBJ1-5
D: TRBD1
size: -

DNA: TGTGCCAGCTCACCAGCGGGCCGTCACTACGAGCAGTACTTC
CDR3: CASSPAGRHYEQYF
V: TRBV18
J: TRBJ2-7
D: -
size: -

DNA: TGTGCCAGCAGCTTCCCCCAGGGTATCGAGGAGACCCAGTACTTC
CDR3: CASSFPQGIEETQYF
V: TRBV7-9
J: TRBJ2-5
D: -
size: few

DNA: TGCGCCAGCAGCCAAGATTGGCAGGGACGCAGCTCTGGGGCCAACGTCCTGACTTTC
CDR3: CASSQDWQGRSSGANVLTF
V: TRBV4-3
J: TRBJ2-6
D: -
size: -

DNA: TGTGCCAGCAAGAGAGACGGACTAGCGGGGGAGACCCAGTACTTC
CDR3: CASKRDGLAGETQYF
V: TRBV27
J: TRBJ2-5
D: TRBD2
size: few

DNA: TGCAGTGCTAGTAATAACCCGGGACAGGGAGCCTACGAGCAGTACTTC
CDR3: CSASNNPGQGAYEQYF
V: TRBV20-1
J: TRBJ2-7
D: TRBD1
size: few

DNA: TGTGCCACCAGTGCAGGGGGTTCGGGCTACGGGCAGTACTTC
CDR3: CATSAGGSGYGQYF
V: TRBV24-1
J: TRBJ2-7
D: TRBD1
size: -

DNA: TGTGCCTGGAGTCGACAATCCTACAATGAGCAGTTCTTC
CDR3: CAWSRQSYNEQFF
V: TRBV30
J: TRBJ2-1
D: -
size: -

DNA: TGTGCCAGCAGCGTGGACAGGGGCACAGATACGCAGTATTTT
CDR3: CASSVDRGTDTQYF
V: TRBV9
J: TRBJ2-3
D: TRBD1
size: many

DNA: TGTGCCAGAAGGGAGGTCCCCCGAGGCTACACCTTC
CDR3: CARREVPRGYTF
V: TRBV2
J: TRBJ1-2
D: -
size: few

DNA: TGTGCCAGCAGCCCCGGGACAGGGTTTCGGGAGACCCAGTACTTC
CDR3: CASSPGTGFRETQYF
V: TRBV3-1
J: TRBJ2-5
D: TRBD1
size: -

DNA: TGCAGTGCAAGAAGCGGTCGGTCCTACGAGCAGTACTTC
CDR3: CSARSGRSYEQYF
V: TRBV20-1
J: TRBJ2-7
D: -
size: -

DNA: TGTGCCAGCAGTTTAGTCCCCAGGGGAGCGTATGGCTACACCTTC
CDR3: CASSLVPRGAYGYTF
V: TRBV12-3/TRBV12-4
J: TRBJ1-2
D: -
size: few

DNA: TGTGCCACCATCCAAATGAGGCCAACCAACTCTGGGGCCAACGTCCTGACTTTC
CDR3: CATIQMRPTNSGANVLTF
V: TRBV6-2/TRBV6-3
J: TRBJ2-6
D: -
size: many

DNA: TGTGCCAGCAGTTACAAAATAGGGCAGCCCTACGAGCAGTACTTC
CDR3: CASSYKIGQPYEQYF
V: TRBV6-5
J: TRBJ2-7
D: -
size: many

DNA: TGTGCCAGCAGTTACTCTACAGTGGGGGAGACCCAGTACTTC
CDR3: CASSYSTVGETQYF
V: TRBV6-5
J: TRBJ2-5
D: -
size: few

DNA: TGTGCCAGCAGCCAAGTAGGGCAGCCCCAGCATTTT
CDR3: CASSQVGQPQHF
V: TRBV3-1
J: TRBJ1-5
D: -
size: many

DNA: TGTGCCAGCTCACCGGGACAGGGGGCTAGGGAGCAGTTCTTC
CDR3: CASSPGQGAREQFF
V: TRBV18
J: TRBJ2-1
D: TRBD1
size: few

DNA: TGTGCCAGCATCGAGGGGGCTATGGGGAATTCTTCACCCCTCCACTTT
CDR3: CASIEGAMGNSSPLHF
V: TRBV7-9
J: TRBJ1-6
D: TRBD1
size: -

DNA: TGTGCCAGCGGACTTGCGGCAGGGACTGAGCAGTTCTTC
CDR3: CASGLAAGTEQFF
V: TRBV6-5
J: TRBJ2-1
D: -
size: -

DNA: TGTGCCAGCAGTTACGGCATATATGGCTACACCTTC
CDR3: CASSYGIYGYTF
V: TRBV6-2/TRBV6-3
J: TRBJ1-2
D: -
size: few

DNA: TGCAGTGCTAGGTTGACTAGCGGGAGAACAACTGATACGCAGTATTTT
CDR3: CSARLTSGRTTDTQYF
V: TRBV20-1
J: TRBJ2-3
D: TRBD2
size: -